This T cell receptor (beta chain) was obtained from a study of blood T cell repertoires in COVID-19. Whole-study context: The origin of the acute and convalescent COVID-19 samples was the United States, Italy and Spain.

Clones were read by immunoSEQ multiplex PCR, and TCRdb kept only the in-frame ones, dropping some. The sample includes roughly 300,000 clones, more than 85% of them seen just once. Germline values: CDR1 LGHDT, CDR2 YNNKEL (reference sequence). V dropped 0 bases and J dropped 6 bases, with 14 bases sitting between them. The CDR3 has 15 residues. The cohort comprised adults aged about 18 to 90 years residing in 20 to 30 US areas. Clinical history reported by participants formed the basis on which cohorts were assigned. The V gene is TRBV3-1 (or the pseudogene TRBV3-2), the J gene TRBJ2-5; D is unclear. The TCR was taken from a woman aged 30 to 39 who had recovered from COVID-19. Sequencing used PBMCs or T cells enriched from blood (not recorded which). The CDR3 DNA sequence: TGTGCCAGCAGCCAAGATTCAGGCTTTGGTCAGACCCAGTACTTC. It codes for CASSQDSGFGQTQYF.